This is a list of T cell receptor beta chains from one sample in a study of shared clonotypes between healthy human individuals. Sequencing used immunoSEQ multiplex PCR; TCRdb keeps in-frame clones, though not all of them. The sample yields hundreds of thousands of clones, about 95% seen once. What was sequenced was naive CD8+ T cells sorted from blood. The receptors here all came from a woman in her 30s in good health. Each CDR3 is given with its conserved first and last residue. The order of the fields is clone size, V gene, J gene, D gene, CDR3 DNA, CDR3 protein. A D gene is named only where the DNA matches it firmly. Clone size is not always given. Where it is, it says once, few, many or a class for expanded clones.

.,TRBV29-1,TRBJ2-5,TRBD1,TGCAGCGTTGAATGGGACAGTCGAGAGACCCAGTACTTC,CSVEWDSRETQYF
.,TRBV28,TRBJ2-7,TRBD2,TGTGCCAGCAGTTTTCCCGGGACTAGCGGCACCTACGAGCAGTACTTC,CASSFPGTSGTYEQYF
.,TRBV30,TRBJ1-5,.,TGTGCCTGGGCGGGGACGAGGTATAGCAATCAGCCCCAGCATTTT,CAWAGTRYSNQPQHF
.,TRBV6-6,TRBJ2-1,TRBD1,TGTGCCAGCAGTTGGCCCTCCGGGACAGGGGACAATGAGCAGTTCTTC,CASSWPSGTGDNEQFF
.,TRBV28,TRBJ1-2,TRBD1,TGTGCCAGCAGTGACACAGGGGATGACTACACCTTC,CASSDTGDDYTF
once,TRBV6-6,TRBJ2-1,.,TGTGCCAGCGCGGCTTCTAGCAATGAGCAGTTCTTC,CASAASSNEQFF
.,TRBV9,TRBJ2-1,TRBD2,TGTGCCAGCAGCGACCCCCCGGGGGAGGGAAACAATGAGCAGTTCTTC,CASSDPPGEGNNEQFF
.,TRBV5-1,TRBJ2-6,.,TGCGCCAGCAGGGCGGAGGCTGGGGCCAACGTCCTGACTTTC,CASRAEAGANVLTF
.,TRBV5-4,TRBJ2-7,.,TGTGCCAGCAGTTCACTGGCGGGCGCGCTCTACGAGCAGTACTTC,CASSSLAGALYEQYF
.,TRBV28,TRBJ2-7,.,TGTGCCAGCAGTCCATTGGGGGTTTCCTACGAGCAGTACTTC,CASSPLGVSYEQYF
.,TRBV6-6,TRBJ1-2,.,TGTGCCAGCAGTTACTCGATCCAGGGTGGGGACTATGGCTACACCTTC,CASSYSIQGGDYGYTF
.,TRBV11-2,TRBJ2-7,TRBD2,TGTGCCAGCAGCTTAGATCAGGGAGGGTACGAGCAGTACTTC,CASSLDQGGYEQYF
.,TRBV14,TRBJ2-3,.,TGTGCCAGCAGCCAAGATTGGAGGGGAGTTAGCACAGATACGCAGTATTTT,CASSQDWRGVSTDTQYF
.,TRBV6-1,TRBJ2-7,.,TGTGCCAGCAGTGAAGAAGAGGGTGGTATCTACGAGCAGTACTTC,CASSEEEGGIYEQYF
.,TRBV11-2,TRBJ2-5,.,TGTGCCAGCAGCTTAGATCTCTTAGCGGAGGAGACCCAGTACTTC,CASSLDLLAEETQYF
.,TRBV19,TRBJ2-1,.,TGTGCCAGTAGTATAGTTCCGGGGGCAAGGGCCAATGAGCAGTTCTTC,CASSIVPGARANEQFF
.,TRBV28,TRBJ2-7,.,TGTGCCAGCAGGTTGGACAATGGCTACGAGCAGTACTTC,CASRLDNGYEQYF
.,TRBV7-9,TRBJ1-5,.,TGTGCCAGCAGCTTCGGGGCCTCCAATCAGCCCCAGCATTTT,CASSFGASNQPQHF
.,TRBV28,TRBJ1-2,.,TGTGCCAGCAGCACTTCGGACACGTATGGCTACACCTTC,CASSTSDTYGYTF
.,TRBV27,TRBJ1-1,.,TGTGCCAGCAGTTTAAGGGGGAACACTGAAGCTTTCTTT,CASSLRGNTEAFF
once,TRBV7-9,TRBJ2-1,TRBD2,TGTGCCAGCAGCTTGGCTAGCGGGAGGTTCAATGAGCAGTTCTTC,CASSLASGRFNEQFF
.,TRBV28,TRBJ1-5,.,TGTGCCAGCAGTCGACAGGGCAATCAGCCCCAGCATTTT,CASSRQGNQPQHF
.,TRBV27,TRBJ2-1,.,TGTGCCAGCAGTGACCGGGACTGGTACAATGAGCAGTTCTTC,CASSDRDWYNEQFF